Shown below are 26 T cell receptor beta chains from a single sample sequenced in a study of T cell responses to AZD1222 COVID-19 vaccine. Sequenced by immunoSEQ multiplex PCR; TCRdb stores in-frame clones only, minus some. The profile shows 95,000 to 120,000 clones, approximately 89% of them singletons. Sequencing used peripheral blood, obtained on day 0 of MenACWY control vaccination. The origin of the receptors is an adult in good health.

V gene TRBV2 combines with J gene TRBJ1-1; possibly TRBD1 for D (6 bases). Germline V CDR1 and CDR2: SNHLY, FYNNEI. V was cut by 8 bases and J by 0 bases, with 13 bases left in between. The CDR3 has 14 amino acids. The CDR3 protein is CASGQQGLNTEAFF. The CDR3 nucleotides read TGTGCCAGCGGACAGCAGGGCTTGAACACTGAAGCTTTCTTT.

CDR3 DNA: TGTGCCACCAGCAGAAGTCCACTGGATCAGCCCCAGCATTTT. It encodes CATSRSPLDQPQHF. J is TRBJ1-5 and V is TRBV15; D call uncertain. The germline gives CDR1 LNHNV, CDR2 YYDKDF (reference sequence). The CDR3 has 14 residues. V shed 2 bases and J shed 5 bases, with 10 bases lying between them.

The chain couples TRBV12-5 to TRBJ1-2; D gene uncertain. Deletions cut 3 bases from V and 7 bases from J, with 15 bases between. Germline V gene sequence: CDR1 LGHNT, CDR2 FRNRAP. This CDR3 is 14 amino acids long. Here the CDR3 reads CASGFSEVPSGYTF. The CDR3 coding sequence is TGTGCTAGTGGTTTCTCGGAGGTCCCAAGTGGCTACACCTTC.

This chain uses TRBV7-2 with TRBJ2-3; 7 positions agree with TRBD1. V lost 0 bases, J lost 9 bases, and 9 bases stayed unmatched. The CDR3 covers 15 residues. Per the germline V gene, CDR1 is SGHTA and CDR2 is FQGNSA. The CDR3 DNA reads TGTGCCAGCAGCTTAGCCCTACAGGGGCCGGTAACGCAGTATTTT. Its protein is CASSLALQGPVTQYF.

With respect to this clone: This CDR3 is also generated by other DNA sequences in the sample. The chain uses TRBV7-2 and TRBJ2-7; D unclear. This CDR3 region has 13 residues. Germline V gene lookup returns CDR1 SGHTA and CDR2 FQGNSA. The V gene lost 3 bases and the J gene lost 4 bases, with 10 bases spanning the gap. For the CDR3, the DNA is TGTGCCAGCAGCTTCGCACGGTCTTACGAGCAGTACTTC. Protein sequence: CASSFARSYEQYF.

CDR3 sequence reads: CASSASPGQANYGYTF. CDR3 sequence (DNA): TGTGCCAGCAGCGCCTCCCCCGGGCAAGCTAACTATGGCTACACCTTC. The genes are TRBV9 and TRBJ1-2; D remains unclear. The CDR3 has 16 residues. Per the germline V gene, CDR1 is SGDLS and CDR2 is YYNGEE. Trimming pared 3 bases from V and 0 bases from J, leaving 15 bases between. The variable domain in full, with the rest retrieved from reference TRBV9 and TRBJ1-2, is DSGVTQTPKHLITATGQRVTLRCSPRSGDLSVYWYQQSLDQGLQFLIQYYNGEERAKGNILERFSAQQFPDLHSELNLSSLELGDSALYFCASSASPGQANYGYTFGSGTRLTVV.

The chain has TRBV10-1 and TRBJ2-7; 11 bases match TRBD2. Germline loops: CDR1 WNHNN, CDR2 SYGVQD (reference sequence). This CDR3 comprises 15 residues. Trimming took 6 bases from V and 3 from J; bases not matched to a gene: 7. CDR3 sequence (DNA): TGCGCCAGCAGCGCCGGGACTAGCGGATACTACGAGCAGTACTTC. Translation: CASSAGTSGYYEQYF.

The CDR3 here is CASSLTAHNYGYTF. The CDR3, as DNA: TGTGCCAGCAGCTTAACGGCCCATAACTATGGCTACACCTTC. J is TRBJ1-2 and V is TRBV7-8; D is undetermined. CDR3 length: 14 amino acids. Trimming cost V 2 bases and J 1 base, with 8 bases left between them. CDR1 is SGHVS, CDR2 FQNEAQ, per germline.

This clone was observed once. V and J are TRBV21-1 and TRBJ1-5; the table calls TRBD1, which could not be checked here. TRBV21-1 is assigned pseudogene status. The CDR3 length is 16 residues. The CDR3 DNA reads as TGTGCCAGCAGCAAAGCGCAGAGGGGGAGAAATCAGCCCCAGCATTTT. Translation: CASSKAQRGRNQPQHF.

The CDR3: CAIDRFTQNTEAFF. DNA of the CDR3: TGTGCCATAGACCGATTCACCCAGAACACTGAAGCTTTCTTT. The V and J genes are TRBV6-4 and TRBJ1-1, with D uncertain. The CDR3 sequence is 14 residues long. V was shortened by 10 bases and J by 1 base, with 16 bases between the two germline ends. The germline V gene encodes CDR1 MRHNA and CDR2 SNTAGT.

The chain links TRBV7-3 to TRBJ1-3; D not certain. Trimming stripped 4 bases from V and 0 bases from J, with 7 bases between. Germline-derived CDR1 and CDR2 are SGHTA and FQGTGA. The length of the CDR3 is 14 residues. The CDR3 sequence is CASSSGSSGNTIYF. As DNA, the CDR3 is TGTGCCAGCAGCTCCGGAAGCTCTGGAAACACCATATATTTT.

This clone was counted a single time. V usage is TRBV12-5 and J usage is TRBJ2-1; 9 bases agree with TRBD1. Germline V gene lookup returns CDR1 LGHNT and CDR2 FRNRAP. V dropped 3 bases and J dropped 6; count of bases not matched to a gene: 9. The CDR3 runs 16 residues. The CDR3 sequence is CASGFQAGTGSNEQFF. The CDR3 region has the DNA TGTGCTAGTGGTTTTCAAGCCGGGACAGGGAGCAATGAGCAGTTCTTC.

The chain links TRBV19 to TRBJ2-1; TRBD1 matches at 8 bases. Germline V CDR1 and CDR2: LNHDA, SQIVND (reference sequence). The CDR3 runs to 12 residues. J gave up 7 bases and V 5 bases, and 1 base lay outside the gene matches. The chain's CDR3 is CASSYRGNEQFF. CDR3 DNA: TGTGCCAGTAGTTACAGGGGGAATGAGCAGTTCTTC. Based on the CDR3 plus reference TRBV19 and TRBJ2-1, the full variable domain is DGGITQSPKYLFRKEGQNVTLSCEQNLNHDAMYWYRQDPGQGLRLIYYSQIVNDFQKGDIAEGYSVSREKKESFPLTVTSAQKNPTAFYLCASSYRGNEQFFGPGTRLTVL.

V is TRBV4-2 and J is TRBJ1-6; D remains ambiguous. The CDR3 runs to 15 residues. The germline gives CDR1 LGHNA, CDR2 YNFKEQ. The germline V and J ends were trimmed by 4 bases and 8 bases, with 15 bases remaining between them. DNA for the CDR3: TGTGCCAGCAGCCCCCAGTCCCAAAAAGATTCACCCCTCCACTTT. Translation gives CASSPQSQKDSPLHF.

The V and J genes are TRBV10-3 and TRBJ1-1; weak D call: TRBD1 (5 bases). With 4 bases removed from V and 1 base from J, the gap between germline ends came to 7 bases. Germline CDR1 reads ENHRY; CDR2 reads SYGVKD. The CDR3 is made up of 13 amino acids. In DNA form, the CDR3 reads TGTGCCATCAGTGCAGGGAAGAACACTGAAGCTTTCTTT. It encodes CAISAGKNTEAFF.

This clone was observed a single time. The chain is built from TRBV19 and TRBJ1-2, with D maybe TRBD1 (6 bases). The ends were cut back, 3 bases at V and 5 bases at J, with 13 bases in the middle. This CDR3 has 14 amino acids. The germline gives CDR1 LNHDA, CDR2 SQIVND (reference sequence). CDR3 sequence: CASSIPNTGYGYTF. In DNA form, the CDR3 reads TGTGCCAGTAGTATCCCAAATACAGGGTATGGCTACACCTTC.

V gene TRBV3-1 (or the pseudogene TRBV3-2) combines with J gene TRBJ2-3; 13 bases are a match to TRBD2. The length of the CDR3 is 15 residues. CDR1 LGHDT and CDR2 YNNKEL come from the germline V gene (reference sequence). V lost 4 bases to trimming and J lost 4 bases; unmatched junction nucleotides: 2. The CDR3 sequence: CASSRTSGGADTQYF. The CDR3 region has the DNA TGTGCCAGCAGCCGGACTAGCGGGGGAGCAGATACGCAGTATTTT.

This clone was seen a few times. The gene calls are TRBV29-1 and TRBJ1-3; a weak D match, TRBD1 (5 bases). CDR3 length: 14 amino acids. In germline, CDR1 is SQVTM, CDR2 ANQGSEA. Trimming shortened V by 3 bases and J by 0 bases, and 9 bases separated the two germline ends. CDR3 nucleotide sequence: TGCAGCGTTGACAGGGCCGGCTCTGGAAACACCATATATTTT. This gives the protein CSVDRAGSGNTIYF.

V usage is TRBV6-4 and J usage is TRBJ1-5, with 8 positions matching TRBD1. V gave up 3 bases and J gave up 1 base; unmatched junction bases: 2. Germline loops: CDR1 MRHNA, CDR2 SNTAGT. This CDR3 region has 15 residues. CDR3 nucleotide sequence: TGTGCCAGCAGTGAAACAGGGGGGAGCAATCAGCCCCAGCATTTT. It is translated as CASSETGGSNQPQHF.

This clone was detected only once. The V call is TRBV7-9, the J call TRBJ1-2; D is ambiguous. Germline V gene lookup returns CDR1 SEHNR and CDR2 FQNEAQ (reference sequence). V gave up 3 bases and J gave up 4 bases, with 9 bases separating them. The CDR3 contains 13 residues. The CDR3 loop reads CASSFDPLYGYTF. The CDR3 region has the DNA TGTGCCAGCAGCTTCGACCCACTCTATGGCTACACCTTC.

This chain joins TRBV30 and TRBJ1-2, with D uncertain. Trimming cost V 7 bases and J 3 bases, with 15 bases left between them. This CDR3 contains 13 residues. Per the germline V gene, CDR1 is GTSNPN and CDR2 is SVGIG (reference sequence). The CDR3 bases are TGTGCCTTCCTAGAACAGCCGGACTATGGCTACACCTTC. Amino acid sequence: CAFLEQPDYGYTF. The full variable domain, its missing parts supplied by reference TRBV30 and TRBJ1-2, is SQTIHQWPATLVQPVGSPLSLECTVEGTSNPNLYWYRQAAGRGLQLLFYSVGIGQISSEVPQNLSASRPQDRQFILSSKKLLLSDSGFYLCAFLEQPDYGYTFGSGTRLTVV.

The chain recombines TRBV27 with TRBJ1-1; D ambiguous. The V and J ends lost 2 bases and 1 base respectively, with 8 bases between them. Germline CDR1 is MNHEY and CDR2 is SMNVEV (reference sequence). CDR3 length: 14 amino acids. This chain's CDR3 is CASSLMPGNTEAFF. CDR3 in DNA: TGTGCCAGCAGTTTAATGCCCGGGAACACTGAAGCTTTCTTT.

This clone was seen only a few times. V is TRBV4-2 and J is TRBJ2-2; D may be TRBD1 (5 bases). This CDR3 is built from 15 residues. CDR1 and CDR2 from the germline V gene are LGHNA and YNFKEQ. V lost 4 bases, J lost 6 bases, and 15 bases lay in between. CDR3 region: CASSPSEGAAGELFF. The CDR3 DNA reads TGTGCCAGCAGCCCAAGCGAAGGGGCGGCCGGGGAGCTGTTTTTT.

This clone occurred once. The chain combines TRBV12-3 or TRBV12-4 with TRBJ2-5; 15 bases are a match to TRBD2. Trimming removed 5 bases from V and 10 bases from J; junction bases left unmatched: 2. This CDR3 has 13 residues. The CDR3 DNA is TGTGCCAGCAGTCCGGGACTAGCGGGGGGCCAGTACTTC. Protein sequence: CASSPGLAGGQYF.

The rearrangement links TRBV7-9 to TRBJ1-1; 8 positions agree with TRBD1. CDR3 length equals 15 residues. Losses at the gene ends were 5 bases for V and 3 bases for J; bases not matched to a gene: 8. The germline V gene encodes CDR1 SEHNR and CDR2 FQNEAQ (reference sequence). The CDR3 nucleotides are TGTGCCAGCAGCCCCATGGGACAGGCTTACACTGAAGCTTTCTTT. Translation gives CASSPMGQAYTEAFF. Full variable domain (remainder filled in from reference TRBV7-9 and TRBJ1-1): DTGVSQNPRHKITKRGQNVTFRCDPISEHNRLYWYRQTLGQGPEFLTYFQNEAQLEKSRLLSDRFSAERPKGSFSTLEIQRTEQGDSAMYLCASSPMGQAYTEAFFGQGTRLTVV.

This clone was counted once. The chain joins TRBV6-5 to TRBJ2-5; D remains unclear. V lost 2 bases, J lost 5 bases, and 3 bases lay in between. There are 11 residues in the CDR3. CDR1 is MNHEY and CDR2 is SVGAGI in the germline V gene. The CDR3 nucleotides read TGTGCCAGCAGTTACAAGGAGACCCAGTACTTC. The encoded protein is CASSYKETQYF.